Following are 23 T cell receptor beta chains from one sample sequenced in a study of shared clonotypes between healthy human individuals. Method: immunoSEQ multiplex PCR; TCRdb's copy keeps in-frame clones and lacks some. The table lists 470,000 or so clones, around four fifths of them singletons. Material for sequencing was PBMCs. These receptors were obtained from a woman in her forties in good health. Some clones in this sample may be carry-over from other donors' samples.

The rearrangement links TRBV25-1 to TRBJ2-2; 7 bases fit TRBD1. V trimming: 2 bases; J trimming: 5 bases; junction bases outside the gene matches: 5. The CDR3 runs 15 residues. Germline CDR1 reads MGHDK; CDR2 reads SYGVNS. CDR3 loop: CASSETGARTGELFF. The CDR3 DNA is TGTGCCAGCAGTGAAACAGGGGCGCGGACCGGGGAGCTGTTTTTT.

This clone showed up just once. V gene TRBV7-2 combines with J gene TRBJ2-2; the D is unclear. The germline V gene has CDR1 SGHTA and CDR2 FQGNSA. Trimming took 2 bases from V and 4 from J, leaving 8 bases between them. This CDR3 comprises 14 residues. CDR3 protein: CASSLSWGTGELFF. The CDR3 nucleotides are TGTGCCAGCAGCTTAAGTTGGGGCACCGGGGAGCTGTTTTTT.

V gene TRBV6-4 combines with J gene TRBJ1-5; D is uncertain. CDR3 length equals 17 residues. V lost 0 bases and J lost 2, with 14 bases in between. Germline CDR1 and CDR2: MRHNA and SNTAGT. Here the CDR3 reads CASSDSRPTSGNQPQHF. The CDR3, as DNA: TGTGCCAGCAGTGACTCAAGACCGACGTCGGGCAATCAGCCCCAGCATTTT.

This chain joins TRBV18 and TRBJ2-7, with D maybe TRBD1 (5 bases). CDR1 is KGHSH, CDR2 LQKENI, per germline. The CDR3 is 14 amino acids. Trimming took off 2 bases at V and 2 bases at J, with 10 bases between the two ends. The CDR3 DNA reads as TGTGCCAGCTCACCAGAGACAGTTCCCTACGAGCAGTACTTC. Protein sequence: CASSPETVPYEQYF.

The chain has TRBV19 and TRBJ2-2; D remains unclear. The length of the CDR3 is 14 residues. From germline, CDR1 is LNHDA and CDR2 SQIVND (reference sequence). The V end lost 6 bases, the J end lost 0 bases, and 8 bases lay between the germline ends. The CDR3 protein is CASRRTANTGELFF. In DNA, the CDR3 is TGTGCCAGTAGACGCACAGCGAACACCGGGGAGCTGTTTTTT.

V usage is TRBV11-2 and J usage is TRBJ2-7; D is possibly TRBD2 (7 bases). Germline V CDR1 and CDR2: SGHAT, FQNNGV. This CDR3 spans 14 amino acids. V lost 5 bases and J lost 3, with 14 bases in between. This CDR3 is CASSHGGGGYEQYF. DNA of the CDR3: TGTGCCAGCAGCCATGGGGGCGGGGGCTACGAGCAGTACTTC.

This chain joins TRBV28 and TRBJ2-1, with TRBD2 matching 8 bases. The germline V gene has CDR1 MDHEN and CDR2 SYDVKM. Trimming at V came to 6 bases and at J to 3 bases, leaving 7 bases not matched to a gene. This CDR3 spans 15 amino acids. The CDR3, as DNA: TGTGCCAGCAGCCGAGCGGGAGAAAACTACAATGAGCAGTTCTTC. Its protein is CASSRAGENYNEQFF.

J is TRBJ2-3 and V is TRBV27, with 7 bases lining up with TRBD1. Germline lookup yields CDR1 MNHEY and CDR2 SMNVEV (reference sequence). V trimming: 3 bases; J trimming: 5 bases; junction bases outside the gene matches: 2. The CDR3 is 13 amino acids. In DNA form, the CDR3 reads TGTGCCAGCAGTTTCCACAGGGGAGATACGCAGTATTTT. Amino acids: CASSFHRGDTQYF.

The DNA for the CDR3 is TGTGCCAGCAGCGAAAATCAGGGGACCGGGGAGCTGTTTTTT. It yields the protein CASSENQGTGELFF. The chain recombines TRBV11-1 with TRBJ2-2; D perhaps matches TRBD1 (6 bases). Germline loops: CDR1 SGHAT, CDR2 FQDESV (reference sequence). The CDR3 totals 14 residues. Trimming cost V 5 bases and J 5 bases, with 12 bases left between them.

This chain links TRBV4-1 with TRBJ2-7, with D perhaps matching TRBD1 (5 bases). CDR1 and CDR2 from the germline V gene are MGHRA and YSYEKL. The CDR3 spans 15 residues. With 0 bases removed from V and 2 bases from J, the gap between germline ends came to 11 bases. The CDR3 DNA reads TGCGCCAGCAGCCAAGAAGTATTCAGGGCCTACGAGCAGTACTTC. Protein: CASSQEVFRAYEQYF.

This clone came up a few times. This chain uses TRBV2 with TRBJ2-5; D ambiguous. The V end lost 4 bases, the J end lost 1 base, and 1 base lay between the germline ends. The CDR3 runs to 11 residues. Looked up from germline, CDR1 is SNHLY and CDR2 is FYNNEI. The CDR3 here is CASSGQETQYF. The CDR3 DNA reads TGTGCCAGCAGTGGCCAAGAGACCCAGTACTTC. Full variable domain (remainder filled in from reference TRBV2 and TRBJ2-5): EPEVTQTPSHQVTQMGQEVILRCVPISNHLYFYWYRQILGQKVEFLVSFYNNEISEKSEIFDDQFSVERPDGSNFTLKIRSTKLEDSAMYFCASSGQETQYFGPGTRLLVL.

The table lists this clone with a few counts. V is TRBV7-2 and J is TRBJ1-3; 9 positions agree with TRBD1. Trimming at V came to 6 bases and at J to 1 base, leaving 4 bases not matched to a gene. Looked up from germline, CDR1 is SGHTA and CDR2 is FQGNSA. The CDR3 spans 15 residues. The CDR3 loop is CASRETGGSGNTIYF. In DNA form, the CDR3 reads TGTGCCAGCAGGGAGACAGGGGGTTCTGGAAACACCATATATTTT.

A few counts support this clone. The J gene is TRBJ2-7, the V gene TRBV6-1; D is tentatively TRBD1 or TRBD2 (5 bases each). Trimming took off 4 bases at V and 4 bases at J, with 14 bases between the two ends. Germline-derived CDR1 and CDR2 are MNHNS and SASEGT. The CDR3 is 14 amino acids. CDR3 sequence (DNA): TGTGCCAGCAGTGTTGGGGGAGTGGGTTACGAGCAGTACTTC. Protein sequence: CASSVGGVGYEQYF.

The chain employs TRBV19 and TRBJ1-1; D is perhaps TRBD1 (5 bases). Germline V lookup: CDR1 LNHDA, CDR2 SQIVND (reference sequence). V shed 2 bases and J shed 4 bases, with 11 bases lying between them. The CDR3 covers 14 residues. The DNA of the CDR3 is TGTGCCAGTAGTATAACACCTAGGGGCACTGAAGCTTTCTTT. It translates to CASSITPRGTEAFF.

CDR3 nucleotides: TGTGCCAGCAGTTTATCGCGGACTGGGAACTACGAGCAGTACTTC. Translated, it gives CASSLSRTGNYEQYF. This chain connects TRBV27 to TRBJ2-7; D perhaps matches TRBD2 (5 bases). The CDR3 consists of 15 residues. The V and J ends lost 0 bases and 3 bases respectively, with 12 bases between them. Germline-derived CDR1 and CDR2 are MNHEY and SMNVEV (reference sequence).

This clone was counted only a few times. The chain employs TRBV7-9 and TRBJ2-7, with 7 nucleotides matching TRBD1. J was trimmed by 2 bases and V by 3 bases; bases with no gene match: 4. Looked up from germline, CDR1 is SEHNR and CDR2 is FQNEAQ (reference sequence). CDR3 size: 14 residues. The CDR3 protein is CASSFPGQTYEQYF. The CDR3 DNA follows: TGTGCCAGCAGCTTCCCGGGACAGACCTACGAGCAGTACTTC.

A remark on this clone: Other nucleotide sequences in the sample specify the same CDR3. This chain joins TRBV30 and TRBJ1-5; maybe TRBD1 (5 bases). CDR3 length: 14 residues. V lost 2 bases and J 7 bases, leaving 15 bases between the germline ends. In germline, CDR1 is GTSNPN, CDR2 SVGIG (reference sequence). CDR3 loop: CAWSLGQGGQPQHF. The CDR3 coding sequence is TGTGCCTGGAGTCTGGGGCAGGGAGGCCAGCCCCAGCATTTT.

The genes are TRBV30 and TRBJ2-3; unclear D gene. Deletions cut 0 bases from V and 5 bases from J, with 6 bases between. Per the germline V gene, CDR1 is GTSNPN and CDR2 is SVGIG (reference sequence). This CDR3 has 12 amino acids. The CDR3 DNA reads TGTGCCTGGAGTGTCGAGTTAGATACGCAGTATTTT. Translated: CAWSVELDTQYF.

The chain combines TRBV15 with TRBJ1-4, with 8 nucleotides matching TRBD1. Trimming removed 3 bases from V and 6 bases from J; junction bases left unmatched: 6. Germline V gives CDR1 LNHNV, CDR2 YYDKDF (reference sequence). This CDR3 is 15 amino acids long. CDR3 protein: CATSRWTGRHEKLFF. CDR3 DNA: TGTGCCACCAGCAGGTGGACAGGGAGGCATGAAAAACTGTTTTTT.

The chain joins TRBV27 to TRBJ2-4, with TRBD2 matching over 7 bases. The germline V gene has CDR1 MNHEY and CDR2 SMNVEV (reference sequence). Trimming at V came to 5 bases and at J to 0 bases, leaving 13 bases not matched to a gene. CDR3 length equals 18 residues. The CDR3 protein is CASSTDQEAGLAKNIQYF. The CDR3 DNA is TGTGCCAGCAGTACCGATCAAGAAGCGGGACTAGCCAAAAACATTCAGTACTTC.

Comment on this clone: Other nucleotide sequences from this sample produce the same CDR3. The chain joins TRBV7-3 to TRBJ2-5; D may correspond to TRBD1 or TRBD2 (5 bases each). Germline assignment: CDR1 SGHTA and CDR2 FQGTGA. Deletions cut 5 bases from V and 0 bases from J, with 7 bases between. The CDR3 contains 13 residues. CDR3 nucleotides: TGTGCCAGCAGCCGGGGACACCAAGAGACCCAGTACTTC. It yields the protein CASSRGHQETQYF.

The rearrangement uses TRBV28 and TRBJ1-3, with a tentative D call TRBD1 (5 bases). Looked up from germline, CDR1 is MDHEN and CDR2 is SYDVKM. CDR3 size: 15 residues. V dropped 3 bases and J dropped 7 bases, with 16 bases sitting between them. This chain's CDR3 is CASSFGALTLNTIYF. CDR3 DNA: TGTGCCAGCAGTTTCGGGGCCCTAACCCTGAACACCATATATTTT. Full variable domain (outside the CDR3, taken from reference TRBV28 and TRBJ1-3): DVKVTQSSRYLVKRTGEKVFLECVQDMDHENMFWYRQDPGLGLRLIYFSYDVKMKEKGDIPEGYSVSREKKERFSLILESASTNQTSMYLCASSFGALTLNTIYFGEGSWLTVV.

The chain is built from TRBV5-6 and TRBJ1-2, with 7 nucleotides matching TRBD1. Unmatched junction bases numbered 9, after V lost 3 bases and J lost 4 bases. Germline CDR1 is SGHDT and CDR2 is YYEEEE. The CDR3 runs to 15 residues. The DNA for the CDR3 is TGTGCCAGCAGCTCCGCGGGACAGTTGAGCTATGGCTACACCTTC. The encoded protein is CASSSAGQLSYGYTF.